The rows below give T cell receptor beta chains drawn from one sample of a study of blood T cell repertoires in COVID-19. Only in-frame clones appear in the TCRdb table, and some are missing; sequencing was by immunoSEQ multiplex PCR. The profile shows around 110,000 clones, roughly 75% of them singletons. Material for sequencing was peripheral blood. These TCRs come from a man aged 55 to 70 with active or convalescent COVID-19. Each CDR3 is given with its conserved first and last residue. A D gene is named only where the DNA matches it firmly. Some rows mark clone size as missing; the rest say once, few, many or name a class of expanded clone.

j_gene	v_gene	abundance	d_gene	CDR3nt	CDR3aa
TRBJ2-7	TRBV30	-	-	TGTGCCTGGAGTGCATACTCCCAAGGAGACGAGCAGTACTTC	CAWSAYSQGDEQYF
TRBJ2-3	TRBV5-6	-	-	TGTGCCAGCAGCTTCGCTCCGCGGGATACGCAGTATTTT	CASSFAPRDTQYF
TRBJ1-6	TRBV18	-	TRBD1	TGTGCCAGCTCACGAGGGACAGGGAATTCTAATTCACCCCTCCACTTT	CASSRGTGNSNSPLHF
TRBJ1-5	TRBV5-6	-	-	TGTGCCAGCAGCCGGGTGAATCAGCCCCAGCATTTT	CASSRVNQPQHF
TRBJ1-3	TRBV5-1	-	TRBD1	TGCGCCAGCAGCTGGACAGGGTCTGGAAACACCATATATTTT	CASSWTGSGNTIYF
TRBJ1-6	TRBV19	-	-	TGTGCCAGTAGTATGGCAGGGGTTAATTCACCCCTCCACTTT	CASSMAGVNSPLHF
TRBJ2-3	TRBV7-3	once	-	TGTGCCAGCAGCTTAACCCTGGGGACATCCGATACGCAGTATTTT	CASSLTLGTSDTQYF
TRBJ2-5	TRBV18	few	-	TGTGCCAGCTCACCCGTGTCGGGAGAGACCCAGTACTTC	CASSPVSGETQYF
TRBJ2-5	TRBV27	-	TRBD1	TGTGCCAGCAGTTTGACAGGGGGCCAAGAGACCCAGTACTTC	CASSLTGGQETQYF
TRBJ2-5	TRBV28	-	-	TGTGCCAGCAGTTTGCCCTGGACAGTGAGACAAGAGACCCAGTACTTC	CASSLPWTVRQETQYF
TRBJ1-3	TRBV28	-	-	TGTGCCAGCGGGGGGGACCCGGCGGACGGAAACACCATATATTTT	CASGGDPADGNTIYF
TRBJ2-5	TRBV7-3	-	-	TGTGCCACTATGCCTAGGGAGACCCAGTACTTC	CATMPRETQYF
TRBJ2-2	TRBV6-5	-	-	TGTGCCAGCAGATCGGGTGGGGCGTCGGGGGAGCTGTTTTTT	CASRSGGASGELFF
TRBJ2-7	TRBV6-2/TRBV6-3	-	TRBD1	TGTGCCAGCAGTTACGGGACAGGATCCGTCTCCTACGAGCAGTACTTC	CASSYGTGSVSYEQYF
TRBJ1-1	TRBV19	many	-	TGTGCCAGTAGTATAAGAAGTGCGGGTTTACTCAACACTGAAGCTTTCTTT	CASSIRSAGLLNTEAFF
TRBJ2-2	TRBV7-2	-	-	TGTGCCAGCAGCTTAGGGTTAGCGAGGGCCGGGGAGCTGTTTTTT	CASSLGLARAGELFF
TRBJ2-1	TRBV7-6	many	TRBD2	TGTGCCAGCAGCTTAGGTCGGACTAGCGGCTCCTACAATGAGCAGTTCTTC	CASSLGRTSGSYNEQFF
TRBJ2-1	TRBV19	-	TRBD2	TGTGCCAGTAGTATTGCAGCCGGGGGGTACAATGAGCAGTTCTTC	CASSIAAGGYNEQFF
TRBJ2-2	TRBV7-3	-	-	TGTGCCAGCAGCCCCGGACTCTACCCTGGGGAGCTGTTTTTT	CASSPGLYPGELFF
TRBJ1-1	TRBV11-2	many	-	TGTGCCAGCAGCCCGGACACGAACACTGAAGCTTTCTTT	CASSPDTNTEAFF
TRBJ2-7	TRBV10-3	-	TRBD1	TGTGCCATCAGAGGACAGGGGGCGGATGAGCAGTACTTC	CAIRGQGADEQYF
TRBJ1-1	TRBV5-1	-	TRBD1	TGCGCCAGCAGCTTGGATTTGGCAGGGGGCGCGTGGACCACTGAAGCTTTCTTT	CASSLDLAGGAWTTEAFF
TRBJ2-3	TRBV9	-	-	TGTGCCAGCAGCCCGTCGCCCTACTTGTCCACAGATACGCAGTATTTT	CASSPSPYLSTDTQYF
TRBJ2-1	TRBV4-1	-	-	TGCGCCAGCAGCCCGCGGACTTTACACTCCTACAATGAGCAGTTCTTC	CASSPRTLHSYNEQFF
TRBJ1-2	TRBV19	-	-	TGTGCCAGCCGGGAAAACTATGGCTACACCTTC	CASRENYGYTF
TRBJ2-7	TRBV6-5	-	TRBD2	TGTGCCAGTGGAGGGACGGGAGGTTCCTACGAGCAGTACTTC	CASGGTGGSYEQYF
TRBJ2-7	TRBV9	-	-	TGTGCCAGCAGCGTCCGATCGACAGGATACGAGCAGTACTTC	CASSVRSTGYEQYF
TRBJ2-5	TRBV27	-	-	TGTGCCAGCAGTCCTAACGGGGAGACCCAGTACTTC	CASSPNGETQYF